This is a list of T cell receptor beta chains from one sample in a study of vaccination and CD4 T cells after COVID-19. Their specific antigens are unknown. TCRdb independently ran MiXCR on the PCR reads; one entry per CDR3 protein. The data show almost 20,000 distinct CDR3 sequences, 65% to 80% seen once. This sample comprised CD4+ T cells from blood, cultured in vitro, obtained after SARS-CoV-2 vaccination. These receptor sequences come from a human donor who received a COVID-19 vaccine. The CDR3 runs from the conserved cysteine through the conserved F or W. Each record gives: V gene, J gene, clone size, D gene, CDR3 protein, CDR3 DNA. A D gene is named only where the DNA matches it firmly. Clone size is given for some rows only: seen once, a few or many times, or a class if the clone is expanded.

V: TRBV20-1
J: TRBJ1-1
size: NA
D: NA
CDR3: CSATRQDYTEAFF
DNA: TGCAGTGCTACGCGACAGGACTACACTGAAGCTTTCTTT

V: TRBV30
J: TRBJ1-5
size: NA
D: NA
CDR3: CAWSADSFNQPQHF
DNA: TGTGCCTGGAGTGCTGACAGCTTCAATCAGCCCCAGCATTTT

V: TRBV2
J: TRBJ1-2
size: NA
D: NA
CDR3: CASSEGVYENKLYGYTF
DNA: TGTGCCAGCAGTGAAGGTGTTTATGAGAACAAACTCTATGGCTACACCTTC

V: TRBV7-9
J: TRBJ2-7
size: few
D: TRBD2
CDR3: CASSSGGSSYEQYF
DNA: TGTGCCAGCAGCTCGGGAGGAAGCTCCTACGAGCAGTACTTC

V: TRBV7-8
J: TRBJ1-2
size: NA
D: NA
CDR3: CASSPRQGRNYGYTF
DNA: TGTGCCAGCAGCCCCCGGCAAGGCCGTAACTATGGCTACACCTTC

V: TRBV20-1
J: TRBJ1-6
size: once
D: NA
CDR3: CSAPSVTRLNSPLHF
DNA: TGCAGTGCTCCATCCGTGACTCGACTAAATTCACCCCTCCACTTT

V: TRBV7-6
J: TRBJ1-5
size: NA
D: NA
CDR3: CASLGALVYNQPQHF
DNA: TGTGCCAGCTTGGGTGCGTTGGTTTACAATCAGCCCCAGCATTTT

V: TRBV6-5
J: TRBJ2-7
size: NA
D: TRBD1
CDR3: CASSYYSAGGPYEQYF
DNA: TGTGCCAGCAGTTACTACTCTGCAGGGGGCCCCTACGAGCAGTACTTC

V: TRBV7-2
J: TRBJ2-5
size: NA
D: TRBD1
CDR3: CASSRYPPGGAGRGETQYF
DNA: TGTGCCAGCAGCCGTTATCCTCCAGGGGGCGCCGGGAGAGGAGAGACCCAGTACTTC

V: TRBV5-1
J: TRBJ2-5
size: NA
D: NA
CDR3: CASSSRSQETQYF
DNA: TGCGCCAGCAGCTCCCGATCCCAAGAGACCCAGTACTTC

V: TRBV7-9
J: TRBJ1-3
size: NA
D: TRBD1
CDR3: CASRHDRVKKSPTGNTIYF
DNA: TGTGCCAGCAGACACGACAGGGTGAAAAAGTCCCCAACTGGAAACACCATATATTTT

V: TRBV12-3/TRBV12-4
J: TRBJ2-5
size: few
D: TRBD1
CDR3: CASSDREYQETQYF
DNA: TGTGCCAGCTCTGACAGGGAGTACCAAGAGACCCAGTACTTC

V: TRBV20-1
J: TRBJ1-1
size: NA
D: TRBD1
CDR3: CSSQDRANTEAFF
DNA: TGCAGTTCGCAAGACAGGGCGAACACTGAAGCTTTCTTT

V: TRBV5-6
J: TRBJ1-1
size: few
D: NA
CDR3: CASSPGRSGSEAFF
DNA: TGTGCCAGCAGCCCCGGGCGGTCCGGGAGTGAAGCTTTCTTT

V: TRBV20-1
J: TRBJ2-5
size: NA
D: NA
CDR3: CSAREPSSRETQYF
DNA: TGCAGTGCTAGGGAACCCAGCTCGCGGGAGACCCAGTACTTC

V: TRBV19
J: TRBJ2-3
size: NA
D: NA
CDR3: CASSSQMTTDTQYF
DNA: TGTGCCAGTAGTTCCCAAATGACTACAGATACGCAGTATTTT

V: TRBV19
J: TRBJ2-6
size: NA
D: NA
CDR3: CASSSDSGANVLTF
DNA: TGTGCCAGTAGTTCAGACTCTGGGGCCAACGTCCTGACTTTC

V: TRBV18
J: TRBJ2-5
size: NA
D: NA
CDR3: CASSPWPGLQETQYF
DNA: TGTGCCAGCTCACCCTGGCCAGGACTCCAAGAGACCCAGTACTTC

V: TRBV24-1
J: TRBJ2-3
size: NA
D: TRBD2
CDR3: CATSDRLAGGTTDTQYF
DNA: TGTGCCACCAGTGACCGACTAGCGGGGGGGACCACAGATACGCAGTATTTT

V: TRBV7-8
J: TRBJ1-1
size: NA
D: NA
CDR3: CASSRGRGSAEAFF
DNA: TGTGCCAGCAGCCGGGGCAGGGGTAGCGCTGAAGCTTTCTTT

V: TRBV10-3
J: TRBJ2-2
size: NA
D: NA
CDR3: CAISGNTNTGELFF
DNA: TGTGCCATCAGTGGAAATACGAACACCGGGGAGCTGTTTTTT

V: TRBV27
J: TRBJ1-2
size: once
D: NA
CDR3: CASSPQSYRTTKTYTF
DNA: TGTGCCAGCAGTCCGCAGTCGTACAGGACTACCAAAACTTACACCTTC

V: TRBV19
J: TRBJ1-2
size: NA
D: NA
CDR3: CASRSSGNYGYTF
DNA: TGTGCCAGTAGATCCTCAGGGAACTATGGCTACACCTTC

V: TRBV20-1
J: TRBJ2-2
size: NA
D: NA
CDR3: CSAAPGTGELFF
DNA: TGCAGTGCCGCACCAGGTACCGGGGAGCTGTTTTTT

V: TRBV5-4
J: TRBJ2-2
size: few
D: NA
CDR3: CASTGTLNTGELFF
DNA: TGTGCCAGCACCGGGACCCTGAACACCGGGGAGCTGTTTTTT

V: TRBV5-1
J: TRBJ2-2
size: NA
D: NA
CDR3: CASSLGLSNTGELFF
DNA: TGCGCCAGCAGCTTGGGACTCTCGAACACCGGGGAGCTGTTTTTT

V: TRBV20-1
J: TRBJ2-4
size: few
D: NA
CDR3: CSAREIRRQGKNIQYF
DNA: TGCAGTGCTAGAGAAATTAGGCGGCAGGGCAAAAACATTCAGTACTTC

V: TRBV19
J: TRBJ1-2
size: NA
D: NA
CDR3: CASSIPAGGQDGYTF
DNA: TGTGCCAGTAGTATCCCGGCGGGGGGGCAAGATGGCTACACCTTC

V: TRBV30
J: TRBJ1-2
size: NA
D: NA
CDR3: CAWSISVNYGYTF
DNA: TGTGCCTGGAGTATCTCCGTCAACTATGGCTACACCTTC

V: TRBV20-1
J: TRBJ2-1
size: NA
D: TRBD2
CDR3: CSRLAGYNEQFF
DNA: TGCAGTAGGCTAGCGGGGTACAATGAGCAGTTCTTC

V: TRBV7-9
J: TRBJ1-6
size: NA
D: NA
CDR3: CASSFVQDSPLHF
DNA: TGTGCCAGCAGCTTCGTCCAGGATTCACCCCTCCACTTT

V: TRBV20-1
J: TRBJ2-1
size: NA
D: TRBD2
CDR3: CSALRGSGGAFDYNEQFF
DNA: TGCAGTGCTCTTCGAGGTAGCGGGGGGGCTTTTGACTACAATGAGCAGTTCTTC

V: TRBV20-1
J: TRBJ2-7
size: NA
D: NA
CDR3: CSARGSSYEQYF
DNA: TGCAGTGCTAGAGGTTCCTCCTACGAGCAGTACTTC

V: TRBV30
J: TRBJ1-2
size: NA
D: NA
CDR3: CAWGTENRVIYGYTF
DNA: TGTGCCTGGGGGACCGAAAACAGGGTAATCTATGGCTACACCTTC

V: TRBV30
J: TRBJ1-1
size: few
D: TRBD1
CDR3: CAWSGDRVAFF
DNA: TGTGCCTGGAGTGGAGACAGGGTAGCTTTCTTT

V: TRBV9
J: TRBJ2-5
size: NA
D: TRBD2
CDR3: CASSVVGTSGGEETQYF
DNA: TGTGCCAGCAGCGTAGTGGGGACTAGCGGCGGAGAAGAGACCCAGTACTTC

V: TRBV2
J: TRBJ2-3
size: NA
D: TRBD1
CDR3: CASSRQGADTQYF
DNA: TGTGCCAGCAGCCGACAGGGGGCAGATACGCAGTATTTT

V: TRBV20-1
J: TRBJ2-7
size: NA
D: NA
CDR3: CSARGTGTISYEQYF
DNA: TGCAGTGCTAGAGGTACCGGGACAATTTCCTACGAGCAGTACTTC

V: TRBV2
J: TRBJ1-2
size: few
D: NA
CDR3: CASGWGPMVGYTF
DNA: TGTGCCAGCGGTTGGGGACCGATGGTTGGCTACACCTTC

V: TRBV7-3
J: TRBJ1-1
size: NA
D: NA
CDR3: CASSRGVNTEAFF
DNA: TGTGCCAGCAGCCGGGGGGTGAACACTGAAGCTTTCTTT

V: TRBV7-8
J: TRBJ2-5
size: NA
D: NA
CDR3: CASSSGQKETQYF
DNA: TGTGCCAGCAGCTCCGGACAGAAAGAGACCCAGTACTTC

V: TRBV15
J: TRBJ1-2
size: NA
D: NA
CDR3: CATSRVARSPGGYGYTF
DNA: TGTGCCACCAGCAGAGTTGCTAGGTCCCCGGGAGGCTATGGCTACACCTTC

V: TRBV7-8
J: TRBJ1-6
size: NA
D: NA
CDR3: CASSRGQLNSPLHF
DNA: TGTGCCAGCAGCCGTGGACAGCTTAATTCACCCCTCCACTTT

V: TRBV6-2/TRBV6-3
J: TRBJ2-3
size: NA
D: NA
CDR3: CASSSLSGLRTDTQYF
DNA: TGTGCCAGCAGTTCATTATCGGGACTCCGGACAGATACGCAGTATTTT

V: TRBV20-1
J: TRBJ2-2
size: few
D: TRBD1
CDR3: CSAGVSGTGRSGELFF
DNA: TGCAGTGCTGGGGTTTCCGGGACAGGGAGGTCCGGGGAGCTGTTTTTT

V: TRBV30
J: TRBJ1-2
size: NA
D: NA
CDR3: CACSRGTAYGYTF
DNA: TGTGCCTGTTCTCGAGGGACGGCCTATGGCTACACCTTC

V: TRBV20-1
J: TRBJ1-2
size: NA
D: NA
CDR3: CSAGKTGNYGYTF
DNA: TGCAGTGCTGGAAAAACAGGGAACTATGGCTACACCTTC

V: TRBV7-6
J: TRBJ1-1
size: NA
D: NA
CDR3: CASSLGVEGEAFF
DNA: TGTGCCAGCAGCTTAGGAGTGGAGGGAGAAGCTTTCTTT

V: TRBV7-9
J: TRBJ1-2
size: few
D: NA
CDR3: CASSPDSFYGYTF
DNA: TGTGCCAGCAGCCCCGACAGCTTCTATGGCTACACCTTC

V: TRBV30
J: TRBJ1-5
size: NA
D: NA
CDR3: CAYGEDNQPQHF
DNA: TGTGCCTACGGGGAGGACAATCAGCCCCAGCATTTT

V: TRBV10-1
J: TRBJ1-3
size: NA
D: NA
CDR3: CASSGSFGNTIYF
DNA: TGCGCCAGCAGTGGTTCCTTCGGAAACACCATATATTTT

V: TRBV24-1
J: TRBJ2-3
size: NA
D: NA
CDR3: CATSMGGVVADTQYF
DNA: TGTGCCACCAGCATGGGGGGTGTAGTTGCAGATACGCAGTATTTT

V: TRBV6-1
J: TRBJ1-1
size: NA
D: TRBD1
CDR3: CASSEAYRGRGGRTEAFF
DNA: TGTGCCAGCAGTGAGGCTTACAGGGGGCGTGGAGGTCGAACTGAAGCTTTCTTT